These T cell receptor beta chains were read from a single sample in a study of neurological immune-mediated disorders. Each CDR3 protein gets one entry after TCRdb re-called the 5' RACE reads with MiXCR. This repertoire shows about 39,000 distinct CDR3 sequences, 6% to 7.5% found once; its top ten account for just over 5.5%. The sequencing input was CD4+ T cells from blood. Every receptor here comes from a man between 50 and 59 years old in good health. Both conserved end residues are part of each CDR3. A D gene is named only where the DNA matches it firmly. Not all rows give a size; the values are once, few, many and, for expanded clones, a class.

>many|TRBJ2-5|TRBV5-6|NA
CASSLVGQNQETQYF
TGTGCCAGCAGCTTGGTGGGTCAGAACCAAGAGACCCAGTACTTC
>many|TRBJ2-2|TRBV7-2|TRBD2
CASSAGVGGPGELFF
TGTGCCAGCAGCGCCGGGGTGGGAGGGCCCGGGGAGCTGTTTTTT
>many|TRBJ2-1|TRBV20-1|TRBD1
CSARDSGTGGYNEQFF
TGCAGTGCTAGAGATTCCGGGACAGGGGGCTACAATGAGCAGTTCTTC
>medium-sized|TRBJ2-3|TRBV7-2|NA
CASSRTDTQYF
TGTGCCAGCAGCCGCACAGATACGCAGTATTTT
>many|TRBJ2-7|TRBV7-2|TRBD2
CASSTTSGWVLFHEQYF
TGTGCCAGCAGCACAACTAGCGGTTGGGTCCTGTTCCACGAGCAGTACTTC
>many|TRBJ2-7|TRBV20-1|NA
CSATRLVASSYEQYF
TGCAGTGCTACCCGGTTGGTAGCGAGCTCCTACGAGCAGTACTTC
>many|TRBJ1-4|TRBV6-5|NA
CASSPAVTLTTNEKLFF
TGTGCCAGCAGCCCCGCAGTTACGCTTACAACTAATGAAAAACTGTTTTTT
>many|TRBJ2-6|TRBV3-1|NA
CATGSAGANVLTF
TGTGCCACCGGGTCTGCTGGGGCCAACGTCCTGACTTTC
>many|TRBJ2-7|TRBV18|NA
CASSPNLDEQYF
TGTGCCAGCTCACCCAACTTGGACGAGCAGTACTTC
>many|TRBJ2-3|TRBV7-2|NA
CASSPSRLDTQYF
TGTGCCAGCAGCCCCTCTCGCTTGGATACGCAGTATTTT
>many|TRBJ1-5|TRBV20-1|NA
CSAIRGSNQPQHF
TGCAGTGCGATCAGGGGTAGCAATCAGCCCCAGCATTTT
>NA|TRBJ1-1|TRBV19|NA
CASTLPGMNTEAFF
TGTGCCAGTACCCTCCCAGGTATGAACACTGAAGCTTTCTTT
>many|TRBJ2-1|TRBV24-1|NA
CATSEEPGTHRRVNEQFF
TGTGCCACCAGTGAAGAACCCGGGACTCACCGGAGGGTCAATGAGCAGTTCTTC
>many|TRBJ2-2|TRBV6-2/TRBV6-3|TRBD1
CASSQQQGAVYTGELFF
TGTGCCAGCAGTCAGCAACAGGGGGCGGTTTACACCGGGGAGCTGTTTTTT
>many|TRBJ2-1|TRBV7-9|NA
CARIRPPNWAYNEQFF
TGTGCCAGAATTAGGCCCCCAAACTGGGCCTACAATGAGCAGTTCTTC
>NA|TRBJ1-2|TRBV20-1|TRBD1
CSATRDRGPGTF
TGCAGTGCTACCCGGGACAGGGGGCCTGGGACCTTC
>many|TRBJ2-1|TRBV20-1|NA
CSAGIFNEQFF
TGCAGTGCTGGAATATTCAATGAGCAGTTCTTC
>many|TRBJ2-3|TRBV5-1|NA
CASSETGNGADTQYF
TGCGCCAGCAGCGAAACCGGCAACGGGGCGGATACGCAGTATTTT
>many|TRBJ1-3|TRBV29-1|NA
CSVSGFGGFSGNTIYF
TGCAGCGTTTCGGGGTTCGGGGGTTTCTCTGGAAACACCATATATTTT
>many|TRBJ2-7|TRBV4-1|TRBD2
CASSQDDLAGPYEQYF
TGCGCCAGCAGCCAAGATGACCTAGCGGGACCCTACGAGCAGTACTTC
>many|TRBJ2-3|TRBV7-2|NA
CASSPRLTDTQYF
TGTGCCAGCAGCCCGAGGCTCACAGATACGCAGTATTTT
>many|TRBJ2-4|TRBV5-1|NA
CASSFTQGRGNIQYF
TGCGCCAGCAGCTTCACCCAGGGACGGGGGAACATTCAGTACTTC
>many|TRBJ2-7|TRBV4-1|TRBD2
CASSQSGRAGEQYF
TGCGCCAGCAGCCAAAGTGGGAGGGCGGGGGAGCAGTACTTC
>many|TRBJ2-1|TRBV5-1|NA
CASSLAGSSYNEQFF
TGCGCCAGCAGCTTGGCGGGGAGCTCCTACAATGAGCAGTTCTTC
>many|TRBJ2-1|TRBV7-2|NA
CASSLASGTNYNEQFF
TGTGCCAGCAGCTTAGCGTCCGGGACCAACTACAATGAGCAGTTCTTC
>many|TRBJ2-3|TRBV5-1|NA
CASSLAVEGGLPAQYF
TGCGCCAGCAGCTTGGCCGTGGAGGGGGGGCTCCCCGCGCAGTATTTT
>many|TRBJ2-5|TRBV18|NA
CASSANSGERETQYF
TGTGCCAGCTCAGCGAATTCAGGGGAGCGGGAGACCCAGTACTTC
>many|TRBJ2-2|TRBV27|TRBD1
CASRRTGGTGELFF
TGTGCCAGCAGGCGTACAGGGGGCACCGGGGAGCTGTTTTTT
>few|TRBJ2-5|TRBV5-1|TRBD2
CASSLGETSGSETQYF
TGCGCCAGCAGCTTGGGAGAAACTAGCGGGAGTGAGACCCAGTACTTC
>many|TRBJ2-7|TRBV7-6|NA
CASSLARTRGDEQYF
TGTGCCAGCAGCTTAGCGCGTACGAGGGGCGACGAGCAGTACTTC
>many|TRBJ2-5|TRBV7-2|TRBD2
CASSLAGTNGETQYF
TGTGCCAGCAGCTTAGCCGGGACTAACGGGGAGACCCAGTACTTC
>NA|TRBJ2-7|TRBV20-1|NA
CSARAQLWSSYEQYF
TGCAGTGCTAGAGCCCAGCTGTGGAGCTCCTACGAGCAGTACTTC
>many|TRBJ2-5|TRBV20-1|TRBD2
CSASSPGTSVETQYF
TGCAGTGCTAGCTCCCCCGGGACTAGCGTCGAGACCCAGTACTTC
>many|TRBJ1-6|TRBV20-1|TRBD1
CSVPGQINNSPLHF
TGCAGTGTGCCGGGACAGATTAATAATTCACCCCTCCACTTT
>many|TRBJ2-3|TRBV12-3/TRBV12-4|NA
CASSFGDGTQYF
TGTGCCAGCAGTTTCGGGGACGGTACGCAGTATTTT
>many|TRBJ1-2|TRBV5-1|TRBD1
CASSPGGRYTF
TGCGCCAGCAGCCCAGGGGGGCGCTACACCTTC
>NA|TRBJ2-5|TRBV10-3|NA
CAISEGGDLKTQYF
TGTGCCATCAGTGAGGGAGGCGATCTGAAGACCCAGTACTTC
>many|TRBJ2-7|TRBV3-1|NA
CASSQGIADSYEQYF
TGTGCCAGCAGCCAGGGCATAGCGGATTCCTACGAGCAGTACTTC
>few|TRBJ2-7|TRBV20-1|NA
CSARGRGPYEQYF
TGCAGTGCTAGAGGTCGGGGGCCCTACGAGCAGTACTTC
>many|TRBJ2-1|TRBV20-1|TRBD2
CSAPSGRASYNEQFF
TGCAGTGCTCCTAGCGGGAGGGCCTCCTACAATGAGCAGTTCTTC
>many|TRBJ2-5|TRBV10-3|NA
CAITPGVQETQYF
TGTGCCATCACCCCGGGGGTCCAAGAGACCCAGTACTTC
>many|TRBJ2-7|TRBV6-1|NA
CASSEAGSLEQYF
TGTGCCAGCAGTGAAGCGGGCTCGTTAGAGCAGTACTTC
>many|TRBJ2-7|TRBV7-2|NA
CASSWGRGGNEQYF
TGTGCCAGCAGCTGGGGTAGGGGGGGGAACGAGCAGTACTTC
>many|TRBJ2-5|TRBV20-1|NA
CSARWDTKETQYF
TGCAGTGCTAGGTGGGACACAAAAGAGACCCAGTACTTC
>many|TRBJ2-3|TRBV5-6|TRBD1
CASRSGQGASDTQYF
TGTGCCAGCAGGTCCGGACAGGGGGCCTCAGATACGCAGTATTTT
>many|TRBJ2-3|TRBV5-1|TRBD2
CASSFTSGYADTQYF
TGCGCCAGCAGCTTTACTAGCGGGTACGCAGATACGCAGTATTTT
>few|TRBJ2-7|TRBV7-6|NA
CASSPRDSTYEQYF
TGTGCCAGCAGCCCCCGGGACTCAACCTACGAGCAGTACTTC
>many|TRBJ2-7|TRBV5-4|TRBD2
CASSLGLAGGEQYF
TGTGCCAGCAGCTTGGGACTAGCGGGCGGCGAGCAGTACTTC